Listed here are 26 T cell receptor beta chains from one sample, sequenced in a study of identical twins. TCRdb passed the 5' RACE reads through MiXCR, listing each CDR3 protein once. Among about 240,000 distinct CDR3 sequences listed, roughly 12% were seen once. These data also featured in a second study, about yellow fever vaccine responses in identical twins.

Sequencing was performed on memory (CD45RO+) T cells sorted from blood. The receptors shown here come from a woman younger than 30 in good health.

Details on this clonotype: Germline and junction disagree at one end, which may indicate a read error. This chain links TRBV4-2 with TRBJ2-5, with 14 bases fitting TRBD2. The CDR3 is 17 amino acids. Germline V gene sequence: CDR1 LGHNA, CDR2 YNFKEQ. The CDR3 DNA reads as TGTGCCAGCAGCAAGACTAGCGGGAGGGCCTTTGAAGATACCCAGTACTTC. It codes for CASSKTSGRAFEDTQYF.

The CDR3 region has the DNA TGTGCCAGCAGCCCCGTAGGTAGCGGCTTGGCCCTTTCCTACGAGCAGTACTTC. It yields the protein CASSPVGSGLALSYEQYF. The chain uses TRBV11-1 and TRBJ2-7; possibly TRBD2 for D (6 bases). Germline V lookup: CDR1 SGHAT, CDR2 FQDESV (reference sequence). Trimming left V 5 bases short and J 1 base short, with 24 bases between. The CDR3 is made up of 18 amino acids.

This clonotype was observed many times. This chain links TRBV4-2 with TRBJ2-3, with D possibly TRBD1 on 5 matching bases. This CDR3 has 13 amino acids. Trimming shortened V by 3 bases and J by 5 bases, and 9 bases separated the two germline ends. Germline-derived CDR1 and CDR2 are LGHNA and YNFKEQ. The CDR3 DNA sequence: TGTGCCAGCAGCCAGGTAGACAGAGATACGCAGTATTTT. Its protein is CASSQVDRDTQYF.

Many counts were recorded for this clonotype. The chain recombines TRBV5-1 with TRBJ1-6; a possible D gene is TRBD1 (5 bases). The germline V and J ends were trimmed by 3 bases and 8 bases, with 9 bases remaining between them. CDR1 is SGHRS, CDR2 YFSETQ, per germline. The CDR3 has 13 residues. DNA of the CDR3: TGCGCCAGCAGCTCCCGGGGGGATTCACCCCTCCACTTT. The encoded protein is CASSSRGDSPLHF.

The table lists this clonotype with a few counts. The chain recombines TRBV20-1 with TRBJ2-7, with 10 bases that match TRBD1. This CDR3 has 14 residues. CDR1 DFQATT and CDR2 SNEGSKA come from the germline V gene (reference sequence). With V trimmed by 6 bases and J by 5 bases, 10 bases remained unmatched. CDR3 nucleotide sequence: TGCAGTGCCAGACCCCCGACAGGGGGCCACGAGCAGTACTTC. Translating gives CSARPPTGGHEQYF.

This sequence joins TRBV21-1 and TRBJ2-5. TRBV21-1 is annotated as a pseudogene. The CDR3 is made up of 14 amino acids. CDR3 amino acids: CASSKLDCKETQYF. CDR3 nucleotides: TGTGCCAGCAGCAAACTGGATTGCAAAGAGACCCAGTACTTC.

This clonotype has more than one count but fewer than ten. The V and J genes are TRBV20-1 and TRBJ2-5, with 12 bases identical to TRBD1. After removal of 4 bases from V and 4 bases from J, the junction contained 4 bases not matched to a gene. This CDR3 is 14 amino acids long. CDR1 is DFQATT and CDR2 is SNEGSKA in the germline V gene (reference sequence). Written as DNA, the CDR3 is TGCAGTGCTACGGGGGACAGGGGGCGAGAGACCCAGTACTTC. As protein: CSATGDRGRETQYF.

This clonotype turned up a few times. The CDR3 spells CSASPFTSGARDEQYF. The CDR3 bases are TGCAGTGCTAGTCCCTTTACTAGCGGGGCCCGCGACGAGCAGTACTTC. The V gene is TRBV20-1, the J gene TRBJ2-7; 10 nucleotides match TRBD2. Per germline, CDR1 DFQATT and CDR2 SNEGSKA (reference sequence). V lost 3 bases, J lost 5 bases, and 13 bases stayed unmatched. The CDR3 contains 16 residues.

Only a few counts were recorded for this clonotype. The rearrangement links TRBV11-2 to TRBJ2-1; D remains unclear. The V and J ends lost 3 bases and 6 bases respectively, with 18 bases between them. This CDR3 region has 16 residues. Germline V gives CDR1 SGHAT, CDR2 FQNNGV. CDR3 region: CASSFTTPSSTNEQFF. The CDR3 bases are TGTGCCAGCAGCTTTACGACCCCTTCTTCGACCAATGAGCAGTTCTTC.

The chain links TRBV5-1 to TRBJ2-7; D unresolved. Trimming stripped 0 bases from V and 6 bases from J, with 19 bases between. The CDR3 totals 16 residues. In germline, CDR1 is SGHRS, CDR2 YFSETQ. Written as DNA, the CDR3 is TGCGCCAGCAGCTTGGAGGCCTTTACGACCGTAGGCGAGCAGTACTTC. As protein: CASSLEAFTTVGEQYF.

The DNA of the CDR3 is TGCAGTGCTAGCGGGGGGCAAGGAGATACGCAGTATTTT. Protein: CSASGGQGDTQYF. The rearrangement uses TRBV20-1 and TRBJ2-3, with D maybe TRBD2 (7 bases). The CDR3 spans 13 residues. Germline-derived CDR1 and CDR2 are DFQATT and SNEGSKA (reference sequence). V was shortened by 3 bases and J by 5 bases, with 12 bases between the two germline ends.

The chain employs TRBV27 and TRBJ1-2; no definite D call. This CDR3 is built from 15 residues. Trimming cost V 0 bases and J 2 bases, with 10 bases left between them. Germline V gives CDR1 MNHEY, CDR2 SMNVEV (reference sequence). The CDR3 reads CASSLSRAGNYGYTF. The CDR3 coding sequence is TGTGCCAGCAGTTTATCGCGGGCTGGGAACTATGGCTACACCTTC.

This clonotype was counted only a few times. The J gene is TRBJ1-5, the V gene TRBV30; D not certain. V lost 0 bases, J lost 4 bases, and 10 bases lay in between. CDR1 and CDR2 from the germline V gene are GTSNPN and SVGIG (reference sequence). The CDR3 loop spans 14 amino acids. The CDR3 is CAWSVMAANQPQHF. The CDR3 coding sequence is TGTGCCTGGAGTGTGATGGCAGCGAATCAGCCCCAGCATTTT.

This clonotype was observed a few times. Here the CDR3 reads CASSLTGYGNEQFF. CDR3 nucleotides: TGTGCCAGCAGCCTGACAGGTTACGGAAATGAGCAGTTCTTC. V is TRBV7-3 and J is TRBJ2-1, with D tentatively TRBD1 (6 bases). Germline loops: CDR1 SGHTA, CDR2 FQGTGA. This CDR3 contains 14 residues. V shed 5 bases and J shed 7 bases, with 15 bases lying between them.

This clonotype was counted ten times or more. The V gene is TRBV12-3 or TRBV12-4, the J gene TRBJ1-2; D gene uncertain. The V end lost 4 bases, the J end lost 2 bases, and 5 bases lay between the germline ends. The CDR3 length is 12 residues. DNA for the CDR3: TGTGCCAGCAGTTACCGAAACTATGGCTACACCTTC. It specifies CASSYRNYGYTF.

This chain connects TRBV30 to TRBJ2-7, with 8 bases matching TRBD1. The CDR3 is 13 amino acids. Per the germline V gene, CDR1 is GTSNPN and CDR2 is SVGIG (reference sequence). With 0 bases clipped from V and 2 bases from J, the junction kept 0 bases outside the gene matches. The CDR3 sequence is CAWSVQGAYEQYF. The CDR3 region has the DNA TGTGCCTGGAGTGTACAGGGGGCCTACGAGCAGTACTTC.

This clonotype has ten or more counts. V and J are TRBV5-1 and TRBJ2-1; TRBD2 is a possible D gene (6 bases). Trimming took 5 bases from V and 2 from J, leaving 14 bases between them. Germline CDR1 is SGHRS and CDR2 is YFSETQ. The CDR3 has 15 residues. As DNA, the CDR3 is TGCGCCAGCAGTGGGGACGGGAGCCCCTACAATGAGCAGTTCTTC. Amino acid sequence: CASSGDGSPYNEQFF. The variable domain in full, completed from reference TRBV5-1 and TRBJ2-1, reads KAGVTQTPRYLIKTRGQQVTLSCSPISGHRSVSWYQQTPGQGLQFLFEYFSETQRNKGNFPGRFSGRQFSNSRSEMNVSTLELGDSALYLCASSGDGSPYNEQFFGPGTRLTVL.

The chain joins TRBV20-1 to TRBJ2-7, with D possibly called TRBD1 or TRBD2 (5 bases each). The CDR3 length is 16 residues. Germline CDR1 and CDR2: DFQATT and SNEGSKA (reference sequence). The ends were cut back, 4 bases at V and 5 bases at J, with 24 bases in the middle. The CDR3: CSAILRRGLIFHEQYF. The CDR3 DNA is TGCAGTGCTATTCTCCGTCGGGGCCTCATATTCCACGAGCAGTACTTC.

The chain employs TRBV2 and TRBJ2-7; TRBD1 matches at 8 bases. The V and J ends lost 5 bases and 2 bases, in that order; junction bases with no gene match: 8. The length of the CDR3 is 15 residues. Germline V gives CDR1 SNHLY, CDR2 FYNNEI. The CDR3 bases are TGTGCCAGCAGTAACGGACAGGGTGCGCCCTACGAGCAGTACTTC. Its protein is CASSNGQGAPYEQYF. Full variable domain (missing parts from reference TRBV2 and TRBJ2-7): EPEVTQTPSHQVTQMGQEVILRCVPISNHLYFYWYRQILGQKVEFLVSFYNNEISEKSEIFDDQFSVERPDGSNFTLKIRSTKLEDSAMYFCASSNGQGAPYEQYFGPGTRLTVT.

There are many counts of this clonotype. V is TRBV27 and J is TRBJ1-1; D is possibly TRBD1 (6 bases). There are 14 residues in the CDR3. Between the trimmed V and J ends, which lost 4 bases and 10 bases, there was a span of 19 bases. Germline CDR1 and CDR2: MNHEY and SMNVEV (reference sequence). This CDR3 reads CASSSPNRVAGAFF. In DNA form, the CDR3 reads TGTGCCAGCAGTTCACCGAACAGGGTCGCGGGAGCTTTCTTT.

This clonotype was observed a few times. This sequence joins TRBV9 and TRBJ2-3; TRBD1 matches 11 bases. The V and J ends lost 3 bases and 5 bases, in that order; junction bases with no gene match: 8. The CDR3 is 16 residues long. Germline values: CDR1 SGDLS, CDR2 YYNGEE. CDR3 DNA: TGTGCCAGCAGCGGGCCGGGACAGGGGGGTAGAGATACGCAGTATTTT. The encoded protein is CASSGPGQGGRDTQYF.

This clonotype appeared many times. V usage is TRBV3-1 and J usage is TRBJ1-2; TRBD1 is a possible D gene (6 bases). This CDR3 region has 17 residues. With 3 bases removed from V and 5 bases from J, the gap between germline ends came to 22 bases. In germline, CDR1 is LGHDT, CDR2 YNNKEL (reference sequence). CDR3 sequence (DNA): TGTGCCAGCAGCCAGGGCCATGCAGGGGCCCTTGGGTATGGCTACACCTTC. It specifies CASSQGHAGALGYGYTF.

V usage is TRBV4-1 and J usage is TRBJ2-2; D is possibly TRBD1 or TRBD2 (5 bases each). V dropped 1 base and J dropped 6 bases, with 12 bases sitting between them. Germline V gives CDR1 MGHRA, CDR2 YSYEKL. This CDR3 has 15 residues. In nucleotides, the CDR3 is TGCGCCAGCAGCCAAGGGGAGACAGCTCCCGGGGAGCTGTTTTTT. Its protein is CASSQGETAPGELFF.

DNA for the CDR3: TGTGCCAGCAGTATCCTCCGGGGAGGGTACAATGAGCAGTTCTTC. This translates into CASSILRGGYNEQFF. V usage is TRBV6-2 or TRBV6-3 and J usage is TRBJ2-1; TRBD2 matches at 7 bases. Germline V lookup: CDR1 MNHEY, CDR2 SVGEGT. The CDR3 is 15 residues long. V lost 5 bases and J lost 4; bases outside the gene matches: 8.

This chain links TRBV5-5 with TRBJ1-1, with D possibly matching TRBD1 (5 bases). The CDR3 loop spans 14 amino acids. The ends were cut back, 5 bases at V and 1 base at J, with 12 bases in the middle. CDR1 SGHKS and CDR2 YYEKEE come from the germline V gene (reference sequence). The CDR3 reads CASRRVDTNTEAFF. The DNA for the CDR3 is TGTGCCAGCAGGAGAGTGGACACGAACACTGAAGCTTTCTTT.

This clonotype has only a few counts. The rearrangement uses TRBV7-3 and TRBJ2-7; tentatively, D is TRBD1 (6 bases). The V end lost 5 bases, the J end lost 2 bases, and 13 bases lay between the germline ends. This CDR3 is built from 14 residues. Germline V gene lookup returns CDR1 SGHTA and CDR2 FQGTGA. The CDR3 DNA is TGTGCCAGCAGCCCTAGGGCAGGGGCCTACGAGCAGTACTTC. It encodes CASSPRAGAYEQYF.